This T cell receptor beta chain emerged from a study of blood T cell repertoires in COVID-19. This clone showed up just a few times. Profiling relied on immunoSEQ multiplex PCR, and the TCRdb table lists in-frame clones only, not all of them. The sample has roughly 220,000 clones; about 80% are singletons. Sequenced input: peripheral blood. The TCR comes from a young woman who had recovered from COVID-19.

The CDR3 DNA is TGTGCCAGCAGTTTTCAGGGGATCATAGGATCGGGTCAGCCCCAGCATTTT. As protein: CASSFQGIIGSGQPQHF. This chain uses TRBV28 with TRBJ1-5; D may be TRBD1 (6 bases). V lost 3 bases and J lost 6, with 21 bases in between. The CDR3 is 17 residues long. Germline V gene sequence: CDR1 MDHEN, CDR2 SYDVKM. Drawing the rest from reference TRBV28 and TRBJ1-5, the complete variable domain is DVKVTQSSRYLVKRTGEKVFLECVQDMDHENMFWYRQDPGLGLRLIYFSYDVKMKEKGDIPEGYSVSREKKERFSLILESASTNQTSMYLCASSFQGIIGSGQPQHFGDGTRLSIL.